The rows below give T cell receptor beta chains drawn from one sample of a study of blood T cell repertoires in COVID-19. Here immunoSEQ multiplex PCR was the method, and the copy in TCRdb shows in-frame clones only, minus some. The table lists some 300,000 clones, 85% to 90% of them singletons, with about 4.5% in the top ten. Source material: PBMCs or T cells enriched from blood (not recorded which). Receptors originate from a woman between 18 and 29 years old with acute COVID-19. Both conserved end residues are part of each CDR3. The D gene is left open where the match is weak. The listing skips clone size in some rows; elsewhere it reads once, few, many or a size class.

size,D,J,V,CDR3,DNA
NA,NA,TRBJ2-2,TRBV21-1,CASPSDRANTGELFF,TGTGCCAGCCCCTCGGACAGGGCTAACACCGGGGAGCTGTTTTTT
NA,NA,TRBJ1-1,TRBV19,CASSIAPGFNTEAFF,TGTGCCAGTAGTATAGCGCCAGGTTTTAACACTGAAGCTTTCTTT
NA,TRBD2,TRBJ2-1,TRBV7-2,CASSRGLAGINEQFF,TGTGCCAGCAGCCGGGGACTAGCGGGAATCAATGAGCAGTTCTTC
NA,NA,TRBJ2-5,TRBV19,CASSLGGRWTQYF,TGTGCCAGTAGTTTGGGGGGACGGTGGACCCAGTACTTC
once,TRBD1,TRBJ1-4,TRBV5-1,CASSLGDRGTNEKLFF,TGCGCCAGCAGCTTGGGGGACAGAGGGACTAATGAAAAACTGTTTTTT
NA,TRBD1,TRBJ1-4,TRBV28,CASSSTGDATNEKLFF,TGTGCCAGCAGCTCGACAGGGGACGCCACTAATGAAAAACTGTTTTTT
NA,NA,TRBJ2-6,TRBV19,CASSIRGTGANVLTF,TGTGCCAGTAGTATTAGGGGTACTGGGGCCAACGTCCTGACTTTC
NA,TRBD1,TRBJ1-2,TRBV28,CASSLPGQGNYGYTF,TGTGCCAGCAGTTTACCGGGACAGGGGAACTATGGCTACACCTTC
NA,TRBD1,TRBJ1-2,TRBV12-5,CASGLVGQGGYTF,TGTGCTAGTGGTTTGGTAGGACAGGGTGGCTACACCTTC
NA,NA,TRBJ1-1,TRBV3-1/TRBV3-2,CASSPIGVQAFF,TGTGCCAGCAGCCCAATAGGGGTTCAAGCTTTCTTT
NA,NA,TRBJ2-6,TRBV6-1,CASSEFGTGANVLTF,TGTGCCAGCAGTGAATTCGGTACCGGGGCCAACGTCCTGACTTTC
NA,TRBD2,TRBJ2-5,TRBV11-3,CASSLGLRQREETQYF,TGTGCCAGCAGCTTAGGTTTAAGACAGCGGGAGGAGACCCAGTACTTC
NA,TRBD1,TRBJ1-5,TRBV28,CASRGQANQPQHF,TGTGCCAGCAGGGGACAGGCCAATCAGCCCCAGCATTTT
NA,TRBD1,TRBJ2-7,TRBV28,CASSATGVRADEQYF,TGTGCCAGCAGCGCCACAGGGGTCCGAGCGGACGAGCAGTACTTC
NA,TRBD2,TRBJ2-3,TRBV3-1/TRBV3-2,CASSFPGLAPDTQYF,TGTGCCAGCAGCTTCCCGGGACTAGCCCCAGATACGCAGTATTTT
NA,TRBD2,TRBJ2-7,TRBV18,CASSPPSRERYEQYF,TGTGCCAGCTCACCCCCATCGCGGGAGCGCTACGAGCAGTACTTC
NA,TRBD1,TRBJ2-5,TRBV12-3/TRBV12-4,CASSLGQGETQYF,TGTGCCAGCAGTTTAGGACAGGGAGAGACCCAGTACTTC
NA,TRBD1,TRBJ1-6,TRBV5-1,CASSSGQYNSPLHF,TGCGCCAGCAGCTCGGGACAGTATAATTCACCCCTCCACTTT
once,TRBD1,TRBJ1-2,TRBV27,CASSSSTGWIYGYTF,TGTGCCAGCAGTTCCTCGACAGGGTGGATCTATGGCTACACCTTC
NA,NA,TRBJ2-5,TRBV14,CASSQTGGPSVQETQYF,TGTGCCAGCAGCCAAACCGGAGGCCCCTCCGTCCAAGAGACCCAGTACTTC
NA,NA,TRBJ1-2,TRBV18,CASSPDSYGYTF,TGTGCCAGCTCACCGGACAGCTATGGCTACACCTTC
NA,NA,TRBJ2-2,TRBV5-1,CASSIAFGELFF,TGCGCCAGCAGTATTGCGTTCGGGGAGCTGTTTTTT
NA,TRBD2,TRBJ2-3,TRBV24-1,CATSGRAGEGDTQYF,TGTGCCACCAGTGGTCGAGCGGGAGAAGGTGATACGCAGTATTTT
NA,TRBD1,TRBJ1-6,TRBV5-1,CASSPITGGDSPLHF,TGCGCCAGCAGCCCGATCACAGGGGGCGATTCACCCCTCCACTTT
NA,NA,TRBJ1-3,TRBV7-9,CASSFQELGNTIYF,TGTGCCAGCAGCTTCCAGGAACTCGGAAACACCATATATTTT
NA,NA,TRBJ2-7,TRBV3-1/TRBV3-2,CASSQGTASSYEQYF,TGTGCCAGCAGCCAAGGGACAGCGAGCTCCTACGAGCAGTACTTC
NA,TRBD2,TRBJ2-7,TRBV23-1,CASSQSPGRASYEQYF,TGCGCCAGCAGTCAATCTCCCGGGAGGGCGTCCTACGAGCAGTACTTC
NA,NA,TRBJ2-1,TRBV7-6,CASSPRQYNEQFF,TGTGCCAGCAGCCCAAGACAGTACAATGAGCAGTTCTTC
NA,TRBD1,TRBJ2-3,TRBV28,CASSLGTGSTDTQYF,TGTGCCAGCAGTTTGGGGACAGGGAGCACAGATACGCAGTATTTT
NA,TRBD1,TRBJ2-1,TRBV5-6,CASSLTGTGGRYNEQFF,TGTGCCAGCAGCTTGACCGGGACAGGGGGTAGATACAATGAGCAGTTCTTC
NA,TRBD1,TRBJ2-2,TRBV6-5,CASSYPTGTNTGELFF,TGTGCCAGCAGTTACCCGACAGGGACGAACACCGGGGAGCTGTTTTTT
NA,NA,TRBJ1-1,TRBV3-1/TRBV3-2,CASSQDYRRAFF,TGTGCCAGCAGCCAAGATTACAGGCGCGCTTTCTTT
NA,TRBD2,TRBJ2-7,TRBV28,CASSFSGLFRDTTTSGISYEQYF,TGTGCCAGCAGTTTTTCGGGTCTATTCCGGGACACGACGACTAGCGGGATCTCCTACGAGCAGTACTTC
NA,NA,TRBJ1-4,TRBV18,CASSRLGAATNEKLFF,TGTGCCAGCTCACGCCTGGGGGCGGCAACTAATGAAAAACTGTTTTTT
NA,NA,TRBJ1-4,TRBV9,CASSVVGSSNEKLFF,TGTGCCAGCAGCGTGGTAGGGAGCTCTAATGAAAAACTGTTTTTT
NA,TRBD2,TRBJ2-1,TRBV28,CASSLGIRSGIVDEQFF,TGTGCCAGCAGTTTAGGTATCCGCAGCGGGATTGTCGATGAGCAGTTCTTC
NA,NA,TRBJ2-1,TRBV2,CASTPGSSYNEQFF,TGTGCCAGCACCCCGGGGAGCTCCTACAATGAGCAGTTCTTC
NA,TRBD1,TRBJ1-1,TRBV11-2,CASSLGGTGKAFF,TGTGCCAGCAGCTTAGGGGGGACAGGGAAAGCTTTCTTT
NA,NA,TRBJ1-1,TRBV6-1,CASSEAGAMNTEAFF,TGTGCCAGCAGTGAAGCGGGGGCCATGAACACTGAAGCTTTCTTT
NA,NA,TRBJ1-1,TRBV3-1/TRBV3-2,CASSPTSGGTEAFF,TGTGCCAGCAGCCCTACTTCGGGTGGCACTGAAGCTTTCTTT